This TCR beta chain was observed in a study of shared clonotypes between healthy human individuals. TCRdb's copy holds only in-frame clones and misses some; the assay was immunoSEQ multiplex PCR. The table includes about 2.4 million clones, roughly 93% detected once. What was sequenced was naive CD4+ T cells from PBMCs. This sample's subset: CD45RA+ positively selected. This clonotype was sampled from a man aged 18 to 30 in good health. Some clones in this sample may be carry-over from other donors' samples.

The CDR3 protein is CASSPRTGSPFSGNTIYF. CDR3 sequence (DNA): TGTGCCAGCAGCCCTAGGACAGGTTCCCCTTTCTCTGGAAACACCATATATTTT. The chain couples TRBV9 to TRBJ1-3; TRBD1 agrees at 7 bases. The CDR3 contains 18 residues. Germline values: CDR1 SGDLS, CDR2 YYNGEE. V lost 4 bases and J lost 0; bases outside the gene matches: 13.